Given below is one T cell receptor beta chain in context. What it recognizes is unknown. The CDR3 is 14 residues long. Per germline, CDR1 SGHDT and CDR2 YYEEEE. Trimming left V 4 bases short and J 3 bases short, with 11 bases between. These data come from a study of shared clonotypes between healthy human individuals. Across the whole study: Sampling drew on donors who were a couple of women and three men aged 18 to 49.

CD8 cells classed as naive were CD45RO-negative and positively selected for CCR7, excluding terminally differentiated effector memory CD45RA+ cells. Within Nashville, Tennessee resided all donors, each a Caucasian adult. TCRdb's table, derived via immunoSEQ multiplex PCR, lists solely in-frame clones and lacks some. The sample lists around 2.1 million clones; approximately 94% were seen once. Study-wide results and limits: Memory subsets generally showed lower estimated richness than naive subsets. The rarefaction results pointed to incomplete sorted-subset sequencing despite large depth.

The chain carries TRBV5-6 and TRBJ2-4, with a possible D match to TRBD1 (6 bases). This TCR came from a man aged 18 to 35 in good health. Some clones in this sample may be carry-over from other donors' samples. Sequences were obtained from naive CD8+ T cells from PBMCs. CDR3 protein: CASSLQGYKNIQYF. As DNA, the CDR3 is TGTGCCAGCAGCCTACAGGGATACAAAAACATTCAGTACTTC.